This passage covers 9 T cell receptor beta chains from one sample sequenced in a study of T cells in localized non-small cell lung cancer. TCRdb keeps only in-frame clones here, not all; method: immunoSEQ multiplex PCR. The repertoire holds more than 1,500 clones, with about 23% as singletons. The specimen was normal lung tissue next to the tumor, collected before any cancer treatment. Every receptor here comes from an older female donor with stage II lung adenocarcinoma.

This clone is classed as large. The J gene is TRBJ2-5, the V gene TRBV11-3; maybe TRBD2 (6 bases). V lost 3 bases and J lost 0, with 14 bases in between. The germline CDR1 and CDR2 sequences are SGHNT and YENEEA. This CDR3 is 16 amino acids long. The CDR3 sequence: CASSLALALNQETQYF. The CDR3, as DNA: TGTGCCAGCAGCTTGGCTCTAGCGTTAAACCAAGAGACCCAGTACTTC.

The chain employs TRBV28 and TRBJ1-5; maybe TRBD1 (5 bases). This CDR3 has 14 amino acids. Trimming removed 10 bases from V and 3 bases from J, with 16 bases in between. The germline V gene encodes CDR1 MDHEN and CDR2 SYDVKM. CDR3 coding DNA: TGTGCCATCTGCAGGGTTTTGGACAATCAGCCCCAGCATTTT. Protein product: CAICRVLDNQPQHF.

The chain recombines TRBV28 with TRBJ1-5, with D unresolved. Germline values: CDR1 MDHEN, CDR2 SYDVKM. This CDR3 has 14 amino acids. Trimming left V 7 bases short and J 4 bases short, with 14 bases between. This chain's CDR3 is CASKTGGRNQPQHF. For the CDR3, the DNA is TGTGCCAGCAAAACGGGAGGGCGGAATCAGCCCCAGCATTTT.

This clone was observed a single time. As DNA, the CDR3 is TGCAGCGGTCTGGGACAGGGAAGGTACGAGCAGTACTTC. Its translation: CSGLGQGRYEQYF. This rearrangement joins TRBV29-1 to TRBJ2-7; 9 positions match TRBD1. The CDR3 has 13 residues. Germline trimming cut 7 bases from V and 4 bases from J; bases unmatched to any gene: 8. Germline-derived CDR1 and CDR2 are SQVTM and ANQGSEA.

This clone is termed medium-sized. This chain connects TRBV18 to TRBJ1-1, with D unclear. Trimming cost V 6 bases and J 0 bases, with 5 bases left between them. The CDR3 sequence is 12 residues long. Germline V gives CDR1 KGHSH, CDR2 LQKENI. The CDR3 sequence is CASSLMNTEAFF. As DNA, the CDR3 is TGTGCCAGCTCCCTCATGAACACTGAAGCTTTCTTT.

The chain has TRBV19 and TRBJ1-2; no reliable D call. The CDR3 totals 13 residues. With 4 bases removed from V and 8 bases from J, the gap between germline ends came to 14 bases. Germline V gene lookup returns CDR1 LNHDA and CDR2 SQIVND (reference sequence). The CDR3 is CASSKGYLEGYTF. CDR3 sequence (DNA): TGTGCCAGTAGTAAGGGATACCTGGAGGGCTACACCTTC.

This clone is judged hyperexpanded. This chain connects TRBV11-3 to TRBJ1-5; perhaps TRBD1 as D (5 bases). The CDR3 runs to 15 residues. Germline CDR1 SGHNT, CDR2 YENEEA. Between the trimmed V and J ends, which lost 0 bases and 4 bases, there was a span of 10 bases. In nucleotides, the CDR3 is TGTGCCAGCAGCTTAGACGCAGGGATTAATCAGCCCCAGCATTTT. Protein: CASSLDAGINQPQHF.

This clone is large (0.1 to 1%). The chain joins TRBV19 to TRBJ2-2; D might be TRBD2 (6 bases). This CDR3 region has 14 residues. The V gene lost 5 bases and the J gene lost 7 bases, with 14 bases spanning the gap. Germline-derived CDR1 and CDR2 are LNHDA and SQIVND (reference sequence). This chain's CDR3 is CASSPLAGRGELFF. The DNA for the CDR3 is TGTGCCAGTAGTCCACTAGCCGGGCGCGGGGAGCTGTTTTTT.

The chain recombines TRBV28 with TRBJ2-7; D perhaps matches TRBD2 (6 bases). The CDR3 contains 17 residues. Trimming removed 6 bases at V and 3 bases at J, with 24 bases between. Per germline, CDR1 MDHEN and CDR2 SYDVKM. This CDR3 is CASSPPGEWRLYYEQYF. CDR3 nucleotide sequence: TGTGCCAGCAGCCCTCCGGGGGAATGGCGTCTTTACTACGAGCAGTACTTC.